These 21 T cell receptor beta chains were all obtained from the same sample, sequenced in a study of CD8 T cell repertoires and HIV-1 epitope variants (TCRdb year 2020). The library relied on the immunoSEQ multiplex PCR assay. TCRdb obtained this table from immuneACCESS and retained in-frame rearrangements with V and J assigned. These tables miss some clones; where compared with another copy, unresolved V genes account for less than half of the shortfall, and the remainder is unexplained. The sample table holds over 1,500 clones, of which approximately 70% were seen once. The top ten hold more than 35% of the sample. No antigens are known for them. Sample: cultured CD8+ T cells derived from PBMCs. The receptors shown here come from a male donor with HIV.

V and J are TRBV9 and TRBJ2-1; 9 bases agree with TRBD2. Germline-derived CDR1 and CDR2 are SGDLS and YYNGEE. The CDR3 covers 16 residues. Trimming cost V 0 bases and J 9 bases; bases outside gene matches: 10. The CDR3 reads CASSVGGGGASGEQFF. The CDR3 region has the DNA TGTGCCAGCAGCGTAGGAGGCGGGGGGGCCTCAGGTGAGCAGTTCTTC.

The chain has TRBV6-1 and TRBJ2-7; 9 bases align to TRBD2. V lost 3 bases to trimming and J lost 6 bases; unmatched junction nucleotides: 9. This CDR3 region has 15 residues. Germline V gene lookup returns CDR1 MNHNS and CDR2 SASEGT. DNA of the CDR3: TGTGCCAGCAGTGAGCCCTATAGCGGGAGAAGCGAGCAGTACTTC. Protein sequence: CASSEPYSGRSEQYF.

The gene calls are TRBV19 and TRBJ1-2; D not resolved. This CDR3 is built from 13 residues. The germline gives CDR1 LNHDA, CDR2 SQIVND (reference sequence). The ends were cut back, 3 bases at V and 7 bases at J, with 12 bases in the middle. The CDR3 coding sequence is TGTGCCAGTAGTATCGCGCTCTCGGCTGGCTACACCTTC. Translated, it gives CASSIALSAGYTF.

This chain links TRBV27 with TRBJ1-5; TRBD1 might be the D (6 bases). Trimming removed 3 bases from V and 7 bases from J, with 13 bases in between. In germline, CDR1 is MNHEY, CDR2 SMNVEV (reference sequence). There are 14 residues in the CDR3. CDR3 DNA: TGTGCCAGCAGTTTGGGGGGCGAGGGGCAGCCCCAGCATTTT. This translates into CASSLGGEGQPQHF.

In its sample, this clone was seen a few times. DNA for the CDR3: TGTGCCAGCAGTTCTACAGGGATCGGGCACACTGAAGCTTTCTTT. This encodes CASSSTGIGHTEAFF. This chain connects TRBV28 to TRBJ1-1; possible D gene TRBD1, 6 bases. The V end was cut by 4 bases, the J end by 3 bases, with 15 bases between. Germline V CDR1 and CDR2: MDHEN, SYDVKM. The CDR3 has 15 residues.

The chain uses TRBV4-2 and TRBJ1-3, with D perhaps matching TRBD1 (6 bases). The germline V and J ends were trimmed by 0 bases and 0 bases, with 12 bases remaining between them. Germline CDR1 and CDR2: LGHNA and YNFKEQ. The length of the CDR3 is 17 residues. The DNA for the CDR3 is TGTGCCAGCAGCCAAGATACAGGGATGTTCTCTGGAAACACCATATATTTT. Translation: CASSQDTGMFSGNTIYF.

The chain joins TRBV7-9 to TRBJ2-7; no definite D call. The germline V gene encodes CDR1 SEHNR and CDR2 FQNEAQ (reference sequence). The CDR3 has 13 residues. V was cut by 4 bases and J by 6 bases, with 13 bases left in between. The CDR3 loop is CASSSDPQPEQYF. Here the CDR3 DNA reads TGTGCCAGCAGCTCGGACCCTCAGCCCGAGCAGTACTTC.

This clone was seen only a few times. V is TRBV5-1 and J is TRBJ2-7; 7 positions agree with TRBD2. Germline V gene lookup returns CDR1 SGHRS and CDR2 YFSETQ. The CDR3 sequence is 17 residues long. With V trimmed by 2 bases and J by 0 bases, 11 bases remained unmatched. In DNA form, the CDR3 reads TGCGCCAGCAGCTTATACAGCGGGACCACAAGCTCCTACGAGCAGTACTTC. Translated, it gives CASSLYSGTTSSYEQYF.

CDR3 region: CASSRTVYEQYF. CDR3 sequence (DNA): TGTGCCAGCAGTCGGACAGTATACGAGCAGTACTTC. The rearrangement joins TRBV28 to TRBJ2-7, with D possibly TRBD1 on 6 matching bases. V was shortened by 5 bases and J by 4 bases, with 9 bases between the two germline ends. This CDR3 is 12 amino acids long. The germline gives CDR1 MDHEN, CDR2 SYDVKM.

This clone was counted a single time. The rearrangement uses TRBV6-1 and TRBJ1-4; a possible D gene is TRBD1 (5 bases). V lost 6 bases and J lost 5, with 13 bases in between. This CDR3 has 14 amino acids. The germline CDR1 and CDR2 sequences are MNHNS and SASEGT. The CDR3 DNA follows: TGTGCCAGCAGCGAGGGGAGTTTGAATGAAAAACTGTTTTTT. Protein product: CASSEGSLNEKLFF.

This clone has just a few counts. The chain employs TRBV2 and TRBJ2-3; D may match TRBD1 or TRBD2 (5 bases each). With 8 bases removed from V and 4 bases from J, the gap between germline ends came to 19 bases. This CDR3 contains 15 residues. Germline V gene lookup returns CDR1 SNHLY and CDR2 FYNNEI. This CDR3 is CASPLGASWSDTQYF. The CDR3 DNA reads TGTGCCAGCCCCCTCGGGGCTAGCTGGTCAGATACGCAGTATTTT. The full variable domain, in which reference TRBV2 and TRBJ2-3 provide the parts outside the CDR3, is EPEVTQTPSHQVTQMGQEVILRCVPISNHLYFYWYRQILGQKVEFLVSFYNNEISEKSEIFDDQFSVERPDGSNFTLKIRSTKLEDSAMYFCASPLGASWSDTQYFGPGTRLTVL.

The chain joins TRBV19 to TRBJ1-1; D call uncertain. CDR1 and CDR2 from the germline V gene are LNHDA and SQIVND (reference sequence). The CDR3 covers 13 residues. Trimming took 2 bases from V and 3 from J, leaving 7 bases between them. The CDR3 nucleotides read TGTGCCAGTAGTATATCGACACACACTGAAGCTTTCTTT. The encoded protein is CASSISTHTEAFF.

This clone was picked up one time. This rearrangement joins TRBV5-1 to TRBJ2-3; weak D call: TRBD1 (5 bases). Trimming cost V 1 base and J 0 bases, with 9 bases left between them. The CDR3 contains 15 residues. Germline V gene data show CDR1 as SGHRS and CDR2 as YFSETQ. This CDR3 is CASSLTGFSTDTQYF. CDR3 DNA: TGCGCCAGCAGCTTGACAGGTTTTAGCACAGATACGCAGTATTTT.

V gene TRBV4-1 combines with J gene TRBJ1-2; D unresolved. The germline V and J ends were trimmed by 0 bases and 3 bases, with 5 bases remaining between them. Germline V gene data show CDR1 as MGHRA and CDR2 as YSYEKL. The CDR3 has 13 amino acids. CDR3 region: CASSQDRDYGYTF. CDR3 in DNA: TGCGCCAGCAGCCAAGATAGGGACTATGGCTACACCTTC.

The J gene is TRBJ2-4, the V gene TRBV6-6; D unclear. The ends were cut back, 4 bases at V and 1 base at J, with 11 bases in the middle. There are 15 residues in the CDR3. CDR1 and CDR2 (germline): MNHNY, SVGAGI (reference sequence). The CDR3 sequence is CASSSPDRAKNIQYF. In nucleotides, the CDR3 is TGTGCCAGCAGTTCCCCCGATAGGGCCAAAAACATTCAGTACTTC.

This clone came up a few times. The rearrangement uses TRBV4-1 and TRBJ2-7; 8 bases map to TRBD2. The germline CDR1 and CDR2 sequences are MGHRA and YSYEKL. J was trimmed by 5 bases and V by 1 base; bases with no gene match: 1. The CDR3 consists of 13 residues. The CDR3 sequence is CASSQGTSNEQYF. CDR3 coding DNA: TGCGCCAGCAGCCAAGGGACTAGCAACGAGCAGTACTTC.

The chain has TRBV7-9 and TRBJ2-7; tentatively, D is TRBD1 or TRBD2 (5 bases each). The length of the CDR3 is 16 residues. The germline CDR1 and CDR2 sequences are SEHNR and FQNEAQ (reference sequence). V shed 5 bases and J shed 2 bases, with 19 bases lying between them. CDR3 nucleotides: TGTGCCAGCAGCCGTATAGCGAGAGGGGACCCCTACGAGCAGTACTTC. This encodes CASSRIARGDPYEQYF.

The chain is built from TRBV7-9 and TRBJ2-7; 12 bases match TRBD2. V lost 5 bases to trimming and J lost 2 bases; unmatched junction nucleotides: 4. The CDR3 is 15 amino acids. The germline gives CDR1 SEHNR, CDR2 FQNEAQ (reference sequence). Here the CDR3 DNA reads TGTGCCAGCAGCGACGGACTAGCGGGGACCTACGAGCAGTACTTC. It yields the protein CASSDGLAGTYEQYF. Looking up the rest from reference TRBV7-9 and TRBJ2-7 gives the full variable domain: DTGVSQNPRHKITKRGQNVTFRCDPISEHNRLYWYRQTLGQGPEFLTYFQNEAQLEKSRLLSDRFSAERPKGSFSTLEIQRTEQGDSAMYLCASSDGLAGTYEQYFGPGTRLTVT.

V and J are TRBV5-1 and TRBJ2-5; no reliable D call. The DNA end is more similar to TRBJ2-7, so the J call may be wrong. The length of the CDR3 is 14 residues. Germline V lookup: CDR1 SGHRS, CDR2 YFSETQ. The CDR3 DNA follows: TGCGCCAGCAGCCCTGAGTTGGATTACTACGAGCAGTACTTC. Translating gives CASSPELDYYEQYF.

The gene calls are TRBV19 and TRBJ2-2; D remains unclear. Per germline, CDR1 LNHDA and CDR2 SQIVND (reference sequence). This CDR3 region has 13 residues. Trimming took 3 bases from V and 4 from J, leaving 6 bases between them. In DNA form, the CDR3 reads TGTGCCAGTAGTATTCTGGGCACCGGGGAGCTGTTTTTT. This sequence encodes CASSILGTGELFF.

The chain employs TRBV13 and TRBJ2-1; possibly TRBD1 or TRBD2 for D (5 bases each). V was trimmed by 0 bases and J by 8 bases, leaving 11 bases between them. The CDR3 runs 14 residues. Per germline, CDR1 PRHDT and CDR2 FYEKMQ (reference sequence). Here the CDR3 reads CASSLGQGVDEQFF. The CDR3 DNA is TGTGCCAGCAGCTTAGGCCAGGGAGTGGATGAGCAGTTCTTC. The entire variable domain, with the rest obtained from reference TRBV13 and TRBJ2-1, is as follows: AAGVIQSPRHLIKEKRETATLKCYPIPRHDTVYWYQQGPGQDPQFLISFYEKMQSDKGSIPDRFSAQQFSDYHSELNMSSLELGDSALYFCASSLGQGVDEQFFGPGTRLTVL.